This TCR beta chain was captured by sequencing in a study of shared clonotypes between healthy human individuals. Study information: Per-donor plates numbered three CD4 naive, three CD4 memory, two CD8 naive and one CD8 memory.

CDR1 is SGHAT and CDR2 is FQNNGV in the germline V gene. With 5 bases removed from V and 3 bases from J, the gap between germline ends came to 8 bases. CDR3 size: 13 residues. Donors were Caucasian adults residing in Nashville, Tennessee, USA. Method: immunoSEQ multiplex PCR; TCRdb's copy keeps in-frame clones and lacks some. The table has more than 850,000 clones, around 78% seen once. The source is a man younger than 35 in good health. Some clones in this sample may be carry-over from other donors' samples. This chain connects TRBV11-2 to TRBJ1-5, with D hard to call. The sequencing input was memory CD4+ T cells from PBMCs. The subset here: CD45RA-negative fraction. The chain's CDR3 is CASSAGSNQPQHF. CDR3 nucleotide sequence: TGTGCCAGCAGCGCAGGCTCCAATCAGCCCCAGCATTTT.